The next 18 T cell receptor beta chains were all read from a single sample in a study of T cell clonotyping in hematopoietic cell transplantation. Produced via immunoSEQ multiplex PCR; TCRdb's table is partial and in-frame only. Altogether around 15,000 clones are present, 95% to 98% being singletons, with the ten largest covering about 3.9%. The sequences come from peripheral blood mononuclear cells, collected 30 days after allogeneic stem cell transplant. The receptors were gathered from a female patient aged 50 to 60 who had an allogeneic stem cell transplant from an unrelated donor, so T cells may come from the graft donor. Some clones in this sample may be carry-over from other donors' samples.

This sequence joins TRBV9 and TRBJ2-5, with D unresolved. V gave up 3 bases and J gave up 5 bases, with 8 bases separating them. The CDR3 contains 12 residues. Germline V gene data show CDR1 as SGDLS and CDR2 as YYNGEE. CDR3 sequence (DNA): TGTGCCAGCAGCGGACACTGGGAGACCCAGTACTTC. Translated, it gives CASSGHWETQYF.

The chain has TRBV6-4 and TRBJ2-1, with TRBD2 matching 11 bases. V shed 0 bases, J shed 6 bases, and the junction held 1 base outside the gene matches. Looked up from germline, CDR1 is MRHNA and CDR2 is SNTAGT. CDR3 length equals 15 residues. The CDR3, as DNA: TGTGCCAGCAGTGACTCTAGCGGGGGGGCCAATGAGCAGTTCTTC. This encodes CASSDSSGGANEQFF.

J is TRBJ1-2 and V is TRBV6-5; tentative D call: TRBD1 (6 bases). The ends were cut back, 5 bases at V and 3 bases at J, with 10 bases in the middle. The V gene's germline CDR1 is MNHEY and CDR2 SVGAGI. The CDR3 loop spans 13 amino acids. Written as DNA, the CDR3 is TGTGCCAGCAGTCAGGGACAAGACTATGGCTACACCTTC. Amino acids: CASSQGQDYGYTF.

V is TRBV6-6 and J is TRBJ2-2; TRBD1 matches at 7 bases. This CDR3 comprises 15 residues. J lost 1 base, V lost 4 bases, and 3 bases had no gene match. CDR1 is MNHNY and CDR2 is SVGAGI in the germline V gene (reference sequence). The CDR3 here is CASSLTGLNTGELFF. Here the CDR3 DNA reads TGTGCCAGCAGTTTGACAGGGTTGAACACCGGGGAGCTGTTTTTT.

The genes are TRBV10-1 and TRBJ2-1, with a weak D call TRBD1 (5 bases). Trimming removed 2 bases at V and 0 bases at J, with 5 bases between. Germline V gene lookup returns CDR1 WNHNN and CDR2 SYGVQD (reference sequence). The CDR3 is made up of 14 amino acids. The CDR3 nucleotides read TGCGCCAGCAGTGAGGACAGCTCCTACAATGAGCAGTTCTTC. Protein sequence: CASSEDSSYNEQFF.

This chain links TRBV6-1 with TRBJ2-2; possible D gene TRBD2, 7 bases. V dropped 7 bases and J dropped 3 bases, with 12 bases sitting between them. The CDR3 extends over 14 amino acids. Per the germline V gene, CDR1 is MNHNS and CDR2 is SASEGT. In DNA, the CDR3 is TGTGCCAGCAAGTGGGAGGGGGACACCGGGGAGCTGTTTTTT. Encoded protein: CASKWEGDTGELFF.

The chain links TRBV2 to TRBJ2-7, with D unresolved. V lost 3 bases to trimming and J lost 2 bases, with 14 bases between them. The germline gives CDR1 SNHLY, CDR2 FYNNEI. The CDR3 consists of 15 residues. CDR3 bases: TGTGCCAGCAGTGAGAGGACCGTATCCCCCTACGAGCAGTACTTC. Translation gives CASSERTVSPYEQYF.

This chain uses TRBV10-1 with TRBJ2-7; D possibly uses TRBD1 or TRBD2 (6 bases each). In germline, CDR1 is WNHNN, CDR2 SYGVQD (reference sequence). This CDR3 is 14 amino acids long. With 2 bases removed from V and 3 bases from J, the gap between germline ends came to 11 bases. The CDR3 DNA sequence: TGCGCCAGCAGTGAGGTGGAGGGGGGCTACGAGCAGTACTTC. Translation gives CASSEVEGGYEQYF.

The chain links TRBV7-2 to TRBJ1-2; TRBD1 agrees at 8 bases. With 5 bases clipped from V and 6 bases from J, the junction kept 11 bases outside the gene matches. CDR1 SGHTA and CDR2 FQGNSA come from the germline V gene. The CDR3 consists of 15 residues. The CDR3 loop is CASSVRQGRRDGYTF. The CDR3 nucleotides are TGTGCCAGCAGCGTCCGACAGGGGAGGAGGGATGGCTACACCTTC.

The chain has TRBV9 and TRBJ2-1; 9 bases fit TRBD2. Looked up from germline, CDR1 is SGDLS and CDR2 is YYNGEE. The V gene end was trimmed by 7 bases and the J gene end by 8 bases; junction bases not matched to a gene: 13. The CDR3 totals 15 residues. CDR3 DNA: TGTGCCAGCTCGGCTAGCGGGGCCCAAGGGGATGAGCAGTTCTTC. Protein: CASSASGAQGDEQFF.

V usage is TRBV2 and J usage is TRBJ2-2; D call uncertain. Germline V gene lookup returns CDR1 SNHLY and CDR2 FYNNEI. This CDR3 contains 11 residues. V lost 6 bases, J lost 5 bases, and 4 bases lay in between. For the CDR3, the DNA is TGTGCCAGCAGGGGGACCGGGGAGCTGTTTTTT. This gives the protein CASRGTGELFF.

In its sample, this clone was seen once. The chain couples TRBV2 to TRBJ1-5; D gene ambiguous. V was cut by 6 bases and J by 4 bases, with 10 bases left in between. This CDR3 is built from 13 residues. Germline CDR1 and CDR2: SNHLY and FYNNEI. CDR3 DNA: TGTGCCAGCAGGAGGGAATCTAATCAGCCCCAGCATTTT. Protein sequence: CASRRESNQPQHF.

The CDR3 protein is CASTEWDDYGYTF. The CDR3 DNA reads TGTGCCAGCACTGAATGGGATGACTATGGCTACACCTTC. The chain couples TRBV7-9 to TRBJ1-2; D unclear. Between the trimmed V and J ends, which lost 7 bases and 3 bases, there was a span of 12 bases. CDR1 and CDR2 (germline): SEHNR, FQNEAQ (reference sequence). The CDR3 is 13 residues long.

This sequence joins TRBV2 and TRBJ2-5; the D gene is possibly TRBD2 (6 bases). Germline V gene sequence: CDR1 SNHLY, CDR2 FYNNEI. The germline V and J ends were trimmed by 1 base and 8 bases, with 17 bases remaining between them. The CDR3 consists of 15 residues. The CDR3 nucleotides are TGTGCCAGCAGTGAAGAGGGCCAAGCGGGCGTAACCCAGTACTTC. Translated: CASSEEGQAGVTQYF.

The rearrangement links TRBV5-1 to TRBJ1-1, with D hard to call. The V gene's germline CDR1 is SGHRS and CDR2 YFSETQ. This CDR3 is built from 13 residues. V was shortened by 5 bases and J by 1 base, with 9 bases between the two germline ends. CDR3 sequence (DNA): TGCGCCAGCAGTTTATCCTGGAACACTGAAGCTTTCTTT. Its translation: CASSLSWNTEAFF.

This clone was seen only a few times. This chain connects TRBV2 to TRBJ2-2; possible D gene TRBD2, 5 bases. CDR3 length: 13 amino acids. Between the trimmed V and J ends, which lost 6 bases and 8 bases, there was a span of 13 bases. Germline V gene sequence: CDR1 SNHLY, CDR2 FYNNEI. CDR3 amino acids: CASSIEGKGELFF. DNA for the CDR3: TGTGCCAGCAGCATCGAGGGCAAAGGGGAGCTGTTTTTT.

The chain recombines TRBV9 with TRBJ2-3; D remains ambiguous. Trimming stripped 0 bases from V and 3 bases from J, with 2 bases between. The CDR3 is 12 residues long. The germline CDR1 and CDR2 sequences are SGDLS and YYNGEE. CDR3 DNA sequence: TGTGCCAGCAGCGTAGAAACAGATACGCAGTATTTT. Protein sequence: CASSVETDTQYF.

The CDR3 is CASSPLHNSYEQYF. Written as DNA, the CDR3 is TGTGCCAGCTCACCACTTCATAACTCCTACGAGCAGTACTTC. The rearrangement uses TRBV18 and TRBJ2-7; D unresolved. Trimming took 1 base from V and 0 from J, leaving 7 bases between them. The CDR3 sequence is 14 residues long. Germline CDR1 reads KGHSH; CDR2 reads LQKENI.